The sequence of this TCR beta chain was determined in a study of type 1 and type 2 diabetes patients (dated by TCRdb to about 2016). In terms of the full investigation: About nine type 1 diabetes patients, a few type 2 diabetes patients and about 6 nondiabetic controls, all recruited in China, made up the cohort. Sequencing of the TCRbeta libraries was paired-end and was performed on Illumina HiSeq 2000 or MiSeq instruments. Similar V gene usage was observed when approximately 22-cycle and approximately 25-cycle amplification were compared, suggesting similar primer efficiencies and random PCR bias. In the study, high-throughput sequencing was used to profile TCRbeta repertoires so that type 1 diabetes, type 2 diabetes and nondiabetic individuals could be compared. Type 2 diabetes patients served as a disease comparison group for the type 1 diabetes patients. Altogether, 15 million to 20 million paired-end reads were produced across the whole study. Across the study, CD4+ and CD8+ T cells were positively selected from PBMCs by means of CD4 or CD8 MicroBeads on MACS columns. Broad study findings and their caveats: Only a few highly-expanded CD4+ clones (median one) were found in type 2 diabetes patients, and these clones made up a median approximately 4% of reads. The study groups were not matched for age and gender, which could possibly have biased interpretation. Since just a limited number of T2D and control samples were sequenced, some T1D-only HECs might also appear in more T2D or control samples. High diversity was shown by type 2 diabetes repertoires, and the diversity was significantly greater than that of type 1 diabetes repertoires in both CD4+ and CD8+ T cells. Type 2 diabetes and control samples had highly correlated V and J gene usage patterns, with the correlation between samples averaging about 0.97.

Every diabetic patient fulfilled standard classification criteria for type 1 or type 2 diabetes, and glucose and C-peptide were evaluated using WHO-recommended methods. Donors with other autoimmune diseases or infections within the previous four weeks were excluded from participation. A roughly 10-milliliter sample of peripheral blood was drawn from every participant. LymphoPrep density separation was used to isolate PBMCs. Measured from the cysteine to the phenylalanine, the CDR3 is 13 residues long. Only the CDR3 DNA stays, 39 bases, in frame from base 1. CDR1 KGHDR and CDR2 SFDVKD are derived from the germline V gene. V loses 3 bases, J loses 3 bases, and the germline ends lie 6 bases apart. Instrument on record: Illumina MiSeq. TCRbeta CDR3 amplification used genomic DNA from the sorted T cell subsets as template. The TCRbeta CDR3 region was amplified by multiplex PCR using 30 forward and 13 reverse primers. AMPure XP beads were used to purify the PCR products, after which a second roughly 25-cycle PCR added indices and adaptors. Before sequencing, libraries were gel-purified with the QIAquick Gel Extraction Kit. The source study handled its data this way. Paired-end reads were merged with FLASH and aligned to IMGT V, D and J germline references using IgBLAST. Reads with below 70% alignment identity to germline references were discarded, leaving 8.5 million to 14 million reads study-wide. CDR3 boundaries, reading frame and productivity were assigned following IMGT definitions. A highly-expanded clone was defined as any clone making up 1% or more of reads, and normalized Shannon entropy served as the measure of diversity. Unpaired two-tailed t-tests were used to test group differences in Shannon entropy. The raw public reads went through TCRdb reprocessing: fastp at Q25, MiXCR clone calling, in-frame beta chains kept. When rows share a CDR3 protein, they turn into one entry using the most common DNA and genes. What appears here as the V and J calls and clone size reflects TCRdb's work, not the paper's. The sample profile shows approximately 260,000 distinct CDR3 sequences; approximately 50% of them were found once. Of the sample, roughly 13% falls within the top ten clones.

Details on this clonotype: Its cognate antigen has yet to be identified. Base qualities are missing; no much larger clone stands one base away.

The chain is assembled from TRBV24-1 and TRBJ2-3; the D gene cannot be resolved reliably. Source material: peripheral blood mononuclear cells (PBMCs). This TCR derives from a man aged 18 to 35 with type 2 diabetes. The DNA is TGTGCCACCAGTGATACCACAACAGATACGCAGTATTTT. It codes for CATSDTTTDTQYF.